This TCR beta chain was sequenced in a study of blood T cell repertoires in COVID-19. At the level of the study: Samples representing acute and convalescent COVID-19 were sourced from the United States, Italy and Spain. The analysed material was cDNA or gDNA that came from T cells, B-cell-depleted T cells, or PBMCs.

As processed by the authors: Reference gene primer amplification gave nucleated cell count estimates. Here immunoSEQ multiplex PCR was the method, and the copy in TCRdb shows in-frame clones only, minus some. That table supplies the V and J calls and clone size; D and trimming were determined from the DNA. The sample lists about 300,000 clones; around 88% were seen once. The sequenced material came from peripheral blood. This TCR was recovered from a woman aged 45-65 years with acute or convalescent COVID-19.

The chain's CDR3 is CASSLPPSGGHNEQFF. DNA of the CDR3: TGCGCCAGCAGCTTGCCCCCTAGCGGTGGACACAATGAGCAGTTCTTC. The chain employs TRBV5-1 and TRBJ2-1; 7 bases align to TRBD2. Germline assignment: CDR1 SGHRS and CDR2 YFSETQ. The CDR3 has 16 residues. V shed 1 base, J shed 5 bases, and the junction held 9 bases outside the gene matches.